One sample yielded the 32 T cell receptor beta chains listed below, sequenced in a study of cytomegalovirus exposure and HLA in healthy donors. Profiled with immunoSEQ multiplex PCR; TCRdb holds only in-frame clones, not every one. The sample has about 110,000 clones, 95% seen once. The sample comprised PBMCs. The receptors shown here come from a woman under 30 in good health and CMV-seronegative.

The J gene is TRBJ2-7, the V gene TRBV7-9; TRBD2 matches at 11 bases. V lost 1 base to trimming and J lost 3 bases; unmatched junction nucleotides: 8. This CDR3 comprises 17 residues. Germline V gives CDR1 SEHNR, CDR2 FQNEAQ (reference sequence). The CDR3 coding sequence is TGTGCCAGCAGCTTAGGGCTAGCGGGGGGTCAAATCTACGAGCAGTACTTC. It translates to CASSLGLAGGQIYEQYF. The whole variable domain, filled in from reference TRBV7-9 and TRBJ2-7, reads DTGVSQNPRHKITKRGQNVTFRCDPISEHNRLYWYRQTLGQGPEFLTYFQNEAQLEKSRLLSDRFSAERPKGSFSTLEIQRTEQGDSAMYLCASSLGLAGGQIYEQYFGPGTRLTVT.

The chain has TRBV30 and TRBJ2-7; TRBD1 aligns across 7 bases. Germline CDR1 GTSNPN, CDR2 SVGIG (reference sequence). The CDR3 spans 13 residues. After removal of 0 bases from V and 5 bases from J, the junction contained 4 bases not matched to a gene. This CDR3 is CAWSVQGFHEQYF. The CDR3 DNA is TGTGCCTGGAGTGTACAGGGGTTCCACGAGCAGTACTTC.

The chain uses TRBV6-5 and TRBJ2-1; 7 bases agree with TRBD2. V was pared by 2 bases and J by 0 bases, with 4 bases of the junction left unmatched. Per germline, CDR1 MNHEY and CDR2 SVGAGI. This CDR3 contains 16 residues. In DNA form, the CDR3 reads TGTGCCAGCAGTTACGACCCGGGGGGCTCCTACAATGAGCAGTTCTTC. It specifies CASSYDPGGSYNEQFF.

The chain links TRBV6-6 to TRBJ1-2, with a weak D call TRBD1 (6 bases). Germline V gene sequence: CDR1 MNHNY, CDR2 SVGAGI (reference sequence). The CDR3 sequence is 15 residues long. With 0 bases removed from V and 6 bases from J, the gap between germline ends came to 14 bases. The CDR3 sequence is CASSYSIGGGDGYTF. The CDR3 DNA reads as TGTGCCAGCAGTTACTCGATTGGCGGGGGCGATGGCTACACCTTC.

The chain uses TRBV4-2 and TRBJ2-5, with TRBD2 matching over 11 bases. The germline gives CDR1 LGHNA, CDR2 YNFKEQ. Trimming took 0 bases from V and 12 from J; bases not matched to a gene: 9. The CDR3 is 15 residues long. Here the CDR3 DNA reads TGTGCCAGCAGCCAAGATACGATAGCGGGGGGGCACAAGTACTTC. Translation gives CASSQDTIAGGHKYF.

CDR3 in DNA: TGCAGCGTTGAGACAGGAGGTGAAAAACTGTTTTTT. Protein: CSVETGGEKLFF. This chain connects TRBV29-1 to TRBJ1-4; D may be TRBD1 (6 bases). This CDR3 contains 12 residues. V was shortened by 3 bases and J by 7 bases, with 9 bases between the two germline ends. CDR1 and CDR2 (germline): SQVTM, ANQGSEA.

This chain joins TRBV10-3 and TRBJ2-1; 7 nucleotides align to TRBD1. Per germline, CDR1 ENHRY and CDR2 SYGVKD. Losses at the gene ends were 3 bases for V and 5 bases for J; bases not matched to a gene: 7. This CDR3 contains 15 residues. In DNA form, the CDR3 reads TGTGCCATCAGTGACCCCGGGACAGTACACAATGAGCAGTTCTTC. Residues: CAISDPGTVHNEQFF.

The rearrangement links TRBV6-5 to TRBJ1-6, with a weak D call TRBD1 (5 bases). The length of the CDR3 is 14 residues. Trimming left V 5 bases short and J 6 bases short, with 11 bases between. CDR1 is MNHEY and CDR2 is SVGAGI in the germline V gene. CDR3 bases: TGTGCCAGCAGTCATTCAGGGATTAATTCACCCCTCCACTTT. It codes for CASSHSGINSPLHF.

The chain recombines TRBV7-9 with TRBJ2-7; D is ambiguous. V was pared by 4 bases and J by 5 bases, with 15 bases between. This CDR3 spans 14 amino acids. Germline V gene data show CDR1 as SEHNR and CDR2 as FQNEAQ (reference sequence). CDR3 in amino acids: CASSSPYENDEQYF. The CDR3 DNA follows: TGTGCCAGCAGCTCCCCCTATGAAAACGACGAGCAGTACTTC.

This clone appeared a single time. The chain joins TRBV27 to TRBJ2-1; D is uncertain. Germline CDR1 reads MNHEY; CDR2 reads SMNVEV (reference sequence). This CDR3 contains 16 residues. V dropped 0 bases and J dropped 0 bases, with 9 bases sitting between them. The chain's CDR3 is CASSLSVGSSYNEQFF. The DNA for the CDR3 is TGTGCCAGCAGTTTATCCGTGGGCAGCTCCTACAATGAGCAGTTCTTC.

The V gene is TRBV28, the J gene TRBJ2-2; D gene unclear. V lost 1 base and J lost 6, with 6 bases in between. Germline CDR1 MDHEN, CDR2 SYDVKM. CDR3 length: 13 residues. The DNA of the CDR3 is TGTGCCAGCAGTTTATCTTCGTCCGGGGAGCTGTTTTTT. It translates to CASSLSSSGELFF.

CDR3 sequence: CASSLTLQETQYF. CDR3 DNA: TGTGCCAGCAGCTTAACACTACAAGAGACCCAGTACTTC. V usage is TRBV7-9 and J usage is TRBJ2-5; D ambiguous. The CDR3 extends over 13 amino acids. From germline, CDR1 is SEHNR and CDR2 FQNEAQ (reference sequence). V dropped 2 bases and J dropped 2 bases, with 6 bases sitting between them.

CDR3 region: CASSFPGGTVGEQYF. The CDR3, as DNA: TGTGCCAGCAGCTTCCCAGGAGGTACAGTAGGGGAGCAGTACTTC. This chain joins TRBV5-4 and TRBJ2-7, with D tentatively TRBD2 (5 bases). The CDR3 loop spans 15 amino acids. The V end lost 2 bases, the J end lost 7 bases, and 19 bases lay between the germline ends. Germline V gene sequence: CDR1 SGHNT, CDR2 YYREEE (reference sequence).

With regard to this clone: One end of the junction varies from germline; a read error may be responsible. Here the CDR3 DNA reads TGTGCCAGCCGGACTAGCGCGTCCTACCTAACTAGATTC. Amino acid sequence: CASRTSASYLTRF. V gene TRBV2 combines with J gene TRBJ2-7, with 9 bases matching TRBD2. Germline CDR1 reads SNHLY; CDR2 reads FYNNEI. The CDR3 covers 13 residues.

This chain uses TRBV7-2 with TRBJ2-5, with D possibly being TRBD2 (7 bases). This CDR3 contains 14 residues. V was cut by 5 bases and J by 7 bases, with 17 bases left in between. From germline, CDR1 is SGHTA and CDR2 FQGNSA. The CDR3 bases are TGTGCCAGCAGCCTCAACGGGGGGCCCGGGACCCAGTACTTC. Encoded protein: CASSLNGGPGTQYF.

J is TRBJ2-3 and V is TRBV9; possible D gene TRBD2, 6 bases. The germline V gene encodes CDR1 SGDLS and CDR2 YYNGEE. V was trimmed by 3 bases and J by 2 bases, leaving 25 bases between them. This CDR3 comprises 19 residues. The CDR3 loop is CASSEGLRSGTFPTDTQYF. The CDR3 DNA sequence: TGTGCCAGCAGCGAGGGACTTCGGAGCGGTACTTTCCCCACAGATACGCAGTATTTT.

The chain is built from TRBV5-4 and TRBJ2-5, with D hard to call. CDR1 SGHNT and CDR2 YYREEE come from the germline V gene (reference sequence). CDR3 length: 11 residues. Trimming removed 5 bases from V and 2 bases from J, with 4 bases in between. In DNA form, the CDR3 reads TGTGCCAGCAGTCAACAAGAGACCCAGTACTTC. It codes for CASSQQETQYF. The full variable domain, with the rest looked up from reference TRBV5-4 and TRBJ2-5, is ETGVTQSPTHLIKTRGQQVTLRCSSQSGHNTVSWYQQALGQGPQFIFQYYREEENGRGNFPPRFSGLQFPNYSSELNVNALELDDSALYLCASSQQETQYFGPGTRLLVL.

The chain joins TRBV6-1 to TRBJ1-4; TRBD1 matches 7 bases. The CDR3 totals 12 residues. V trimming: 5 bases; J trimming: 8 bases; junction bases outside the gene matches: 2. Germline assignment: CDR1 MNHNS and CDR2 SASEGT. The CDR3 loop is CASSRDREKLFF. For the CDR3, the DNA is TGTGCCAGCAGTAGGGACAGAGAAAAACTGTTTTTT.

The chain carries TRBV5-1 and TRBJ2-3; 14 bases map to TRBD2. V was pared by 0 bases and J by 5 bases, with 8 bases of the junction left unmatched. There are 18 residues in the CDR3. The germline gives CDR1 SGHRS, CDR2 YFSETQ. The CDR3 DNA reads TGCGCCAGCAGCTTGGGAGGACTAGCGGGGGGTCGGGGAGATACGCAGTATTTT. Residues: CASSLGGLAGGRGDTQYF.

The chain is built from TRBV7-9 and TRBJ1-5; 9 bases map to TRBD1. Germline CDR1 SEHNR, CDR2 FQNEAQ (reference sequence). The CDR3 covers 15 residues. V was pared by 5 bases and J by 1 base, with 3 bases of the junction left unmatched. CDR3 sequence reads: CASSPTGGSNQPQHF. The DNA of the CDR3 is TGTGCCAGCAGCCCGACAGGGGGGAGCAATCAGCCCCAGCATTTT.

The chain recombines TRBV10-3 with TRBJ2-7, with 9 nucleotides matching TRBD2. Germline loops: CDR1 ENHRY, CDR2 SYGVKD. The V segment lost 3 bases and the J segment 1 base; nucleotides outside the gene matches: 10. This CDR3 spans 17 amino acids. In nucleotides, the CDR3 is TGTGCCATCAGTGAATCCCCCGGGCTAGCGGGGTCCTACGAGCAGTACTTC. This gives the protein CAISESPGLAGSYEQYF.

In DNA, the CDR3 is TGTGCCAGCAGCTGGACTACTGCGGGTAGGACCGGGGAGCTGTTTTTT. Translating it yields CASSWTTAGRTGELFF. The chain combines TRBV5-6 with TRBJ2-2, with D possibly being TRBD2 (6 bases). The CDR3 length is 16 residues. The V end was cut by 3 bases, the J end by 5 bases, with 17 bases between. Germline CDR1 and CDR2: SGHDT and YYEEEE.

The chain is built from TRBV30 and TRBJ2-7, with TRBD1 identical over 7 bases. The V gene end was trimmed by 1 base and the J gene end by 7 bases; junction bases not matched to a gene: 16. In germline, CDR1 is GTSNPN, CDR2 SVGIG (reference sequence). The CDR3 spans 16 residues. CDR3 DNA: TGTGCCTGGAGTGCGCAGTATGCCAGGGGGTCGGGGGAGCAGTACTTC. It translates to CAWSAQYARGSGEQYF. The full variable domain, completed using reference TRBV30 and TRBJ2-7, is SQTIHQWPATLVQPVGSPLSLECTVEGTSNPNLYWYRQAAGRGLQLLFYSVGIGQISSEVPQNLSASRPQDRQFILSSKKLLLSDSGFYLCAWSAQYARGSGEQYFGPGTRLTVT.

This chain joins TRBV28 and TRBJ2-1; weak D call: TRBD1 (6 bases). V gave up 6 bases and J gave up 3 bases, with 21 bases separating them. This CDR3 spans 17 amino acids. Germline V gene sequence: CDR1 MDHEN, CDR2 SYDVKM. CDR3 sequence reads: CASSPSLGAGRYNEQFF. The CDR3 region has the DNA TGTGCCAGCAGCCCCTCCTTGGGGGCCGGGCGCTACAATGAGCAGTTCTTC. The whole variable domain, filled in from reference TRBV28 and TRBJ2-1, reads DVKVTQSSRYLVKRTGEKVFLECVQDMDHENMFWYRQDPGLGLRLIYFSYDVKMKEKGDIPEGYSVSREKKERFSLILESASTNQTSMYLCASSPSLGAGRYNEQFFGPGTRLTVL.

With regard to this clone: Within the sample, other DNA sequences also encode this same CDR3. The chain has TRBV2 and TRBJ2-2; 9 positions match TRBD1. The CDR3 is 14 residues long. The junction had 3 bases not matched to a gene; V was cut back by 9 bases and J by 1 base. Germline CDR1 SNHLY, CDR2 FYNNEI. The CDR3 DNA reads TGTGCCAGTTCGGACAGGGGGAACACCGGGGAGCTGTTTTTT. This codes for CASSDRGNTGELFF. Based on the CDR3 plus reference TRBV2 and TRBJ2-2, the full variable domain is EPEVTQTPSHQVTQMGQEVILRCVPISNHLYFYWYRQILGQKVEFLVSFYNNEISEKSEIFDDQFSVERPDGSNFTLKIRSTKLEDSAMYFCASSDRGNTGELFFGEGSRLTVL.

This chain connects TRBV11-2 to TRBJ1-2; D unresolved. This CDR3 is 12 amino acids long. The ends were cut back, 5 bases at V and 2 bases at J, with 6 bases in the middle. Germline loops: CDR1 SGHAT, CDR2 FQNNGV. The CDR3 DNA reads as TGTGCCAGCAGCCGAGAAAACTATGGCTACACCTTC. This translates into CASSRENYGYTF.

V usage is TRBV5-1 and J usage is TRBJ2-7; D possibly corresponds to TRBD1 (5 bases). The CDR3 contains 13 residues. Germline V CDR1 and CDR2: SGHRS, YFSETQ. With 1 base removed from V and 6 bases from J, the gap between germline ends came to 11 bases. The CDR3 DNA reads TGCGCCAGCAGCTTGACAGGTTTTAGCGAGCAGTACTTC. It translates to CASSLTGFSEQYF.

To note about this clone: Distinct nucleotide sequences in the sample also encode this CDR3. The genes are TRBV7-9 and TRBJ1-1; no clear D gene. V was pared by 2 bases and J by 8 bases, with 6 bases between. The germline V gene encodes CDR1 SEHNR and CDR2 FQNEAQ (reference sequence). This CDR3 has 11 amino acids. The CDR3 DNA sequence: TGTGCCAGCAGCTTATCCCCAGAAGCTTTCTTT. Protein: CASSLSPEAFF.

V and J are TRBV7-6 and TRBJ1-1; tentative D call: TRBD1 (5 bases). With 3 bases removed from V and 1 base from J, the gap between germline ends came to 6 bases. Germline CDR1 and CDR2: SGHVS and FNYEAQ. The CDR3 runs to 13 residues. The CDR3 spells CASSFGGNTEAFF. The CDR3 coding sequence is TGTGCCAGCAGCTTCGGGGGGAACACTGAAGCTTTCTTT.

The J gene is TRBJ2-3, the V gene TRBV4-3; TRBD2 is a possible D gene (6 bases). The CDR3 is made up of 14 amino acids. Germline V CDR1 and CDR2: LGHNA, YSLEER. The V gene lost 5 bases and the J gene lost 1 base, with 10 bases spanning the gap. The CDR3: CASSDTSRTDTQYF. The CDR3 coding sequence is TGCGCCAGCAGCGACACTAGCCGCACAGATACGCAGTATTTT.

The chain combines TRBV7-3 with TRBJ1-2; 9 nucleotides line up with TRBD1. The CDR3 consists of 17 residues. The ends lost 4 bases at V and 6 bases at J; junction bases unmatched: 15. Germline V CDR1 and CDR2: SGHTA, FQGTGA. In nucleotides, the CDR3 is TGTGCCAGCAGCTCCGATCCAATCACCGGGACAGGGAATGGCTACACCTTC. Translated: CASSSDPITGTGNGYTF.

The CDR3 protein is CASSLDDRVGRADTQYF. CDR3 nucleotides: TGCGCCAGCAGCTTGGATGACAGGGTTGGCCGGGCAGATACGCAGTATTTT. V is TRBV5-1 and J is TRBJ2-3, with 7 bases matching TRBD1. Trimming at V came to 0 bases and at J to 4 bases, leaving 11 bases not matched to a gene. The germline V gene has CDR1 SGHRS and CDR2 YFSETQ. The CDR3 is made up of 17 amino acids.